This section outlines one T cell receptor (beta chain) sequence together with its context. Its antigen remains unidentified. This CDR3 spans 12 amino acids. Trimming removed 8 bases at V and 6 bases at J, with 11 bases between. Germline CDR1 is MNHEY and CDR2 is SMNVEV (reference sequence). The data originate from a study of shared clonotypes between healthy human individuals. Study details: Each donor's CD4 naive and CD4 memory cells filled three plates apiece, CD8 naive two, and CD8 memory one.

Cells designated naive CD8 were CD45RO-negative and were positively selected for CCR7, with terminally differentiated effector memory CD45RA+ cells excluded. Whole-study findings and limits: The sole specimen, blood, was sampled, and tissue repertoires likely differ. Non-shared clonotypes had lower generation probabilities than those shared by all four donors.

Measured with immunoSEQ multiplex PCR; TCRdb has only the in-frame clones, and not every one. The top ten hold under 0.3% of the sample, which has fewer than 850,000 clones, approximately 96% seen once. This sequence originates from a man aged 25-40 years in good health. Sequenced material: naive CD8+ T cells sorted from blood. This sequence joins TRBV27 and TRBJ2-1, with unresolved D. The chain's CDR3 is CASDTVRNEQFF. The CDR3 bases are TGTGCCAGCGACACGGTCCGCAATGAGCAGTTCTTC.